One sample yielded the 5 T cell receptor beta chains listed below, sequenced in a study of control samples from healthy donors and cancer patients. The data were produced by immunoSEQ multiplex PCR, yet TCRdb's version contains in-frame clones alone and is incomplete. Of about 140,000 clones in the sample, approximately 91% were seen once. Sequencing input: blood. These receptors came from a woman in her thirties in good health.

This chain uses TRBV29-1 with TRBJ2-1; D gene uncertain. Germline V gene data show CDR1 as SQVTM and CDR2 as ANQGSEA. There are 12 residues in the CDR3. Between the trimmed V and J ends, which lost 3 bases and 10 bases, there was a span of 13 bases. CDR3 DNA sequence: TGCAGCGTTGATTCAGGCGGTGACGAGCAGTTCTTC. Translating it yields CSVDSGGDEQFF.

The DNA of the CDR3 is TGCAGTGCTAGTGATTGGGGGGAGGGGGCCCTAAATCAGCCCCAGCATTTT. Protein: CSASDWGEGALNQPQHF. V gene TRBV20-1 combines with J gene TRBJ1-5, with 7 bases aligning to TRBD1. In germline, CDR1 is DFQATT, CDR2 SNEGSKA (reference sequence). CDR3 length equals 17 residues. The V gene end was trimmed by 3 bases and the J gene end by 4 bases; junction bases not matched to a gene: 15.

This chain connects TRBV9 to TRBJ2-2, with D perhaps assigned TRBD1 or TRBD2 (5 bases each). V was cut by 0 bases and J by 6 bases, with 12 bases left in between. The CDR3 runs 15 residues. CDR1 is SGDLS, CDR2 YYNGEE, per germline. The CDR3 spells CASSVDGASSGELFF. The CDR3 coding sequence is TGTGCCAGCAGCGTAGACGGGGCTAGCTCCGGGGAGCTGTTTTTT.

The chain has TRBV18 and TRBJ2-1; D call uncertain. The V and J ends lost 3 bases and 9 bases respectively, with 21 bases between them. The germline CDR1 and CDR2 sequences are KGHSH and LQKENI. The CDR3 contains 16 residues. CDR3 amino acids: CASSPLSSMSLGEQFF. As DNA, the CDR3 is TGTGCCAGCTCACCCCTGAGTAGTATGTCTTTGGGTGAGCAGTTCTTC. Supplemented by reference TRBV18 and TRBJ2-1, the full variable domain reads NAGVMQNPRHLVRRRGQEARLRCSPMKGHSHVYWYRQLPEEGLKFMVYLQKENIIDESGMPKERFSAEFPKEGPSILRIQQVVRGDSAAYFCASSPLSSMSLGEQFFGPGTRLTVL.

This sequence joins TRBV2 and TRBJ1-3; D perhaps matches TRBD1 (6 bases). The length of the CDR3 is 15 residues. Trimming shortened V by 6 bases and J by 0 bases, and 12 bases separated the two germline ends. CDR1 is SNHLY and CDR2 is FYNNEI in the germline V gene. As DNA, the CDR3 is TGTGCCAGCAGGTCGAAGGGGGACTCTGGAAACACCATATATTTT. Amino acids: CASRSKGDSGNTIYF.